These T cell receptor beta chains were read from a single sample in a study of regulatory T cells in long-lasting Graves disease. TCRdb itself ran the multiplex PCR reads through MiXCR, one entry per CDR3 protein. The sample includes about 660,000 distinct CDR3 sequences, about 30% seen only once; the top ten take roughly 41%. Sequenced material: peripheral blood mononuclear cells (PBMCs), taken when the disease was refractory, from a patient treated with antithyroid drugs. Receptors were obtained from a female donor with Graves disease. Both conserved end residues are part of each CDR3. The D gene is left open where the match is weak. Clone size is not always given. Where it is, it says once, few, many or a class for expanded clones.

>few|NA|TRBJ1-1|TRBV6-2/TRBV6-3
TGTGCCAGCAGTTACCAGCCGAGGGACCACACTGAAGCTTTCTTT
CASSYQPRDHTEAFF
>NA|TRBD2|TRBJ2-7|TRBV20-1
TGCAGTGCTAGGACTAGCGGGGCCCGCTACGAGCAGTACTTC
CSARTSGARYEQYF
>NA|NA|TRBJ2-7|TRBV18
TGTGCCAGCTCACCGGAGGCCTACGAGCAGTACTTC
CASSPEAYEQYF
>few|TRBD2|TRBJ2-7|TRBV12-5
TGTGCTAGTGGTTTGGGCCGAGCGGGAGAATACGAGCAGTACTTC
CASGLGRAGEYEQYF
>few|NA|TRBJ2-7|TRBV5-1
TGCGCCAGCAACCGCGCCGGGACTTCATTCGAGCAGTACTTC
CASNRAGTSFEQYF
>many|NA|TRBJ1-2|TRBV2
TGTGCCAGCTCAGCGGCAGGAAACTATGGCTACACCTTC
CASSAAGNYGYTF
>many|NA|TRBJ1-2|TRBV7-2
TGTGCCAGCAGCTTAGGCCTGGGACAAGGCCTTTTTGGCTACACCTTC
CASSLGLGQGLFGYTF
>few|NA|TRBJ2-1|TRBV5-4
TGTGCCAGCAGCTTGGTAGCGCACTCCTACAATGAGCAGTTCTTC
CASSLVAHSYNEQFF
>few|NA|TRBJ1-2|TRBV29-1
TGCAGCGTTGATGACAACTATGGCTACACCTTC
CSVDDNYGYTF
>NA|NA|TRBJ2-1|TRBV5-1
TGCGCCAGCAGCGTGGGACGAGCCCTTGAGCAGTTCTTC
CASSVGRALEQFF
>many|TRBD2|TRBJ2-5|TRBV24-1
TGTGCCACCAGTGACGGGACTAGCGGGAGTGAGACCCAGTACTTC
CATSDGTSGSETQYF
>NA|NA|TRBJ2-3|TRBV12-3/TRBV12-4
TGTGCCAGCAACCCGTTTAGGACTCCAGATACGCAGTATTTT
CASNPFRTPDTQYF
>many|TRBD2|TRBJ2-7|TRBV12-3/TRBV12-4
TGTGCCAGCAGTTTCTCCAGCGGGACCTACGAGCAGTACTTC
CASSFSSGTYEQYF
>few|NA|TRBJ1-1|TRBV7-3
TGTGCCAGCAGCTTTAAGGGGGGAACGGGGACTGAAGCTTTCTTT
CASSFKGGTGTEAFF
>many|TRBD1|TRBJ2-2|TRBV2
TGTGCCAGCAGTGGATCGAAAGGGACAGGGGTCACCGGGGAGCTGTTTTTT
CASSGSKGTGVTGELFF
>few|NA|TRBJ1-5|TRBV3-1
TGTGCCAGCAGCCAAATGGGGCGTAGCAATCAGCCCCAGCATTTT
CASSQMGRSNQPQHF
>once|TRBD2|TRBJ2-3|TRBV20-1
TGCAGTTCACCCGGGACTAGCTACACAGATACGCAGTATTTT
CSSPGTSYTDTQYF
>many|NA|TRBJ1-2|TRBV2
TGTGCCAGCCACACAGGGACCTATGGCTACACCTTC
CASHTGTYGYTF
>NA|NA|TRBJ2-7|TRBV30
TGTGCCTGGGCGGGACAGAGCTCCTACGAGCAGTACTTC
CAWAGQSSYEQYF
>NA|NA|TRBJ2-2|TRBV12-5
TGCGCTAGTGGTCCTCTCCCGACAGTCACCGGGGAGCTGTTTTTT
CASGPLPTVTGELFF
>many|NA|TRBJ1-4|TRBV28
TGTGCCAGCAGTTTCCTGCTGAGAATCAATGAAAAACTGTTTTTT
CASSFLLRINEKLFF
>few|TRBD1|TRBJ2-7|TRBV4-1
TGCGCCAGCAGCCGTGAACAGGGGGCGACCTACGAGCAGTACTTC
CASSREQGATYEQYF